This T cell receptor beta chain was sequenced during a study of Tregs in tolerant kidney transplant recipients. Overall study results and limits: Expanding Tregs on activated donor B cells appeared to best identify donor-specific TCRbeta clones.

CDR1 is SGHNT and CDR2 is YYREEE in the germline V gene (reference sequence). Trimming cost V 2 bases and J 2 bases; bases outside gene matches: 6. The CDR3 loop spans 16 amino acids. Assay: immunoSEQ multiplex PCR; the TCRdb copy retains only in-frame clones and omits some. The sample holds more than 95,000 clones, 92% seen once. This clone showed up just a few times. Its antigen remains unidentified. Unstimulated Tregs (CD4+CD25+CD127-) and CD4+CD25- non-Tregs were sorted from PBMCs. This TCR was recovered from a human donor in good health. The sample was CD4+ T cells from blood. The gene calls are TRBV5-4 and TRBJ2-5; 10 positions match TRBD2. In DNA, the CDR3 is TGTGCCAGCAGCTTAGGTGGTAGCGGGGGGCAAGAGACCCAGTACTTC. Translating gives CASSLGGSGGQETQYF.